Each of the 28 T cell receptor beta chains below was sequenced from the same sample in a study of blood T cell repertoires in COVID-19. Profiling relied on immunoSEQ multiplex PCR, and the TCRdb table lists in-frame clones only, not all of them. This table holds about 210,000 clones, 75% to 85% found once. Specimen: peripheral blood. The receptors stem from a man in his fifties or sixties with acute or convalescent COVID-19.

This clone was counted a few times. This chain joins TRBV5-4 and TRBJ1-5; D gene unclear. Looked up from germline, CDR1 is SGHNT and CDR2 is YYREEE (reference sequence). V lost 4 bases and J 3 bases, leaving 8 bases between the germline ends. The CDR3 length is 13 residues. The CDR3 nucleotides are TGTGCCAGCAGCATAGACAACAATCAGCCCCAGCATTTT. It specifies CASSIDNNQPQHF.

The genes are TRBV6-5 and TRBJ2-5, with D maybe TRBD2 (5 bases). Germline-derived CDR1 and CDR2 are MNHEY and SVGAGI. There are 16 residues in the CDR3. Trimming took off 2 bases at V and 1 base at J, with 14 bases between the two ends. The CDR3 loop is CASSYLPRGSQETQYF. CDR3 coding DNA: TGTGCCAGCAGTTACCTGCCTCGAGGGTCCCAAGAGACCCAGTACTTC.

The chain joins TRBV19 to TRBJ1-5, with 7 positions matching TRBD1. This CDR3 has 17 amino acids. J gave up 0 bases and V 5 bases, and 10 bases lay outside the gene matches. From germline, CDR1 is LNHDA and CDR2 SQIVND (reference sequence). CDR3 in amino acids: CASSSPSRGYSNQPQHF. Written as DNA, the CDR3 is TGTGCCAGTAGTTCCCCCTCCAGGGGGTATAGCAATCAGCCCCAGCATTTT.

This chain connects TRBV27 to TRBJ2-7; TRBD1 matches at 8 bases. The germline CDR1 and CDR2 sequences are MNHEY and SMNVEV (reference sequence). This CDR3 is built from 16 residues. V was clipped by 5 bases and J by 2 bases; unmatched bases: 11. The CDR3 DNA reads as TGTGCCAGCAGTAACGGACAGGGATTTAGGGCCTACGAGCAGTACTTC. It specifies CASSNGQGFRAYEQYF.

In its sample, this clone was seen many times. This chain links TRBV12-2 with TRBJ2-4; the table names TRBD1, a call not compared with the DNA. TRBV12-2 counts as a pseudogene. This CDR3 has 15 residues. CDR3 residues: CASRLQILAKNIQYF. DNA of the CDR3: TGTGCAAGTCGCCTACAGATTCTAGCCAAAAACATTCAGTACTTC.

This rearrangement joins TRBV30 to TRBJ1-2; D possibly corresponds to TRBD1 (6 bases). The V and J ends lost 0 bases and 8 bases respectively, with 13 bases between them. Germline values: CDR1 GTSNPN, CDR2 SVGIG (reference sequence). The CDR3 loop spans 13 amino acids. The CDR3 spells CAWSVQEGGGYTF. The CDR3 DNA is TGTGCCTGGAGTGTACAGGAAGGGGGAGGCTACACCTTC.

The chain links TRBV28 to TRBJ1-1, with D unresolved. The V and J ends lost 6 bases and 4 bases respectively, with 30 bases between them. The CDR3 has 19 amino acids. Germline-derived CDR1 and CDR2 are MDHEN and SYDVKM. CDR3 in amino acids: CASRVLALGGRGARTEAFF. The CDR3 nucleotides are TGTGCCAGCAGAGTTTTGGCTTTAGGAGGCCGGGGAGCCCGCACTGAAGCTTTCTTT.

The chain carries TRBV14 and TRBJ1-4; no reliable D call. Trimming took 1 base from V and 5 from J, leaving 2 bases between them. Germline V lookup: CDR1 SGHDN, CDR2 FVKESK. The CDR3 length is 12 residues. The CDR3 coding sequence is TGTGCCAGCAGCCAAGCAAATGAAAAACTGTTTTTT. Protein product: CASSQANEKLFF.

The chain links TRBV5-6 to TRBJ1-2; 7 nucleotides line up with TRBD1. This CDR3 spans 13 amino acids. From germline, CDR1 is SGHDT and CDR2 YYEEEE. V trimming: 4 bases; J trimming: 7 bases; junction bases outside the gene matches: 7. For the CDR3, the DNA is TGTGCCAGCAGCCCTGGACAGGTCGGTGGCTACACCTTC. Its protein is CASSPGQVGGYTF.

V is TRBV3-1 (or the pseudogene TRBV3-2) and J is TRBJ1-2, with a weak D call TRBD1 (6 bases). Germline V gene sequence: CDR1 LGHDT, CDR2 YNNKEL (reference sequence). V dropped 2 bases and J dropped 8 bases, with 12 bases sitting between them. The CDR3 has 13 amino acids. The CDR3 loop reads CASSQRSGDGYTF. The CDR3 nucleotides are TGTGCCAGCAGCCAAAGGTCAGGGGACGGCTACACCTTC.

V gene TRBV19 combines with J gene TRBJ1-5; 7 positions agree with TRBD1. This CDR3 comprises 15 residues. Germline assignment: CDR1 LNHDA and CDR2 SQIVND (reference sequence). V lost 11 bases and J lost 9; bases outside the gene matches: 19. The CDR3 loop is CASRTEDREGRPQHF. CDR3 bases: TGTGCCTCAAGGACCGAAGACAGGGAAGGTCGGCCCCAGCATTTT.

The count of this clone is one. The rearrangement links TRBV12-3 or TRBV12-4 to TRBJ1-1; D may be TRBD1 (5 bases). Trimming removed 7 bases at V and 4 bases at J, with 13 bases between. This CDR3 has 13 amino acids. The DNA for the CDR3 is TGTGCCAGCACTAGCGCGGGGACCACTGAAGCTTTCTTT. Amino acid sequence: CASTSAGTTEAFF.

V gene TRBV25-1 combines with J gene TRBJ2-1; D not certain. The CDR3 totals 15 residues. Germline loops: CDR1 MGHDK, CDR2 SYGVNS. Trimming pared 2 bases from V and 0 bases from J, leaving 8 bases between. CDR3 nucleotides: TGTGCCAGCAGTGAACTGAGTAGCTCCTACAATGAGCAGTTCTTC. It encodes CASSELSSSYNEQFF.

V and J are TRBV30 and TRBJ1-6; 7 bases line up with TRBD1. The germline V gene encodes CDR1 GTSNPN and CDR2 SVGIG (reference sequence). The CDR3 spans 13 residues. V trimming: 1 base; J trimming: 8 bases; junction bases outside the gene matches: 2. The chain's CDR3 is CAWSEGQYSPLHF. CDR3 sequence (DNA): TGTGCCTGGAGTGAGGGACAGTATTCACCCCTCCACTTT.

The CDR3 DNA reads as TGTGCCAGCTCACCACCGAGCGTAACTGAAGCTTTCTTT. This sequence encodes CASSPPSVTEAFF. V gene TRBV18 combines with J gene TRBJ1-1; no clear D gene. The CDR3 runs to 13 residues. Germline CDR1 and CDR2: KGHSH and LQKENI. Deletions cut 0 bases from V and 5 bases from J, with 7 bases between.

The chain recombines TRBV7-2 with TRBJ2-1, with 12 bases lining up with TRBD2. The germline V gene has CDR1 SGHTA and CDR2 FQGNSA. The junction had 1 base not matched to a gene; V was cut back by 5 bases and J by 2 bases. This CDR3 has 15 residues. The CDR3 spells CASSASGRAYNEQFF. The DNA for the CDR3 is TGTGCCAGCAGCGCTAGCGGGAGGGCCTACAATGAGCAGTTCTTC.

V and J are TRBV15 and TRBJ2-1, with D unclear. V gave up 2 bases and J gave up 6 bases, with 11 bases separating them. Germline V gene sequence: CDR1 LNHNV, CDR2 YYDKDF (reference sequence). This CDR3 region has 14 residues. The CDR3 region has the DNA TGTGCCACCAGCAGACTTGAGTCCGGCAATGAGCAGTTCTTC. Its translation is CATSRLESGNEQFF. Full variable domain (rest looked up from reference TRBV15 and TRBJ2-1): DAMVIQNPRYQVTQFGKPVTLSCSQTLNHNVMYWYQQKSSQAPKLLFHYYDKDFNNEADTPDNFQSRRPNTSFCFLDIRSPGLGDTAMYLCATSRLESGNEQFFGPGTRLTVL.

The chain has TRBV24-1 and TRBJ1-1, with D possibly matching TRBD1 (5 bases). V was cut by 2 bases and J by 0 bases, with 9 bases left in between. This CDR3 has 15 residues. Germline CDR1 reads KGHDR; CDR2 reads SFDVKD. CDR3 residues: CATSDSKQVNTEAFF. The CDR3 DNA reads as TGTGCCACCAGTGATTCGAAACAGGTGAACACTGAAGCTTTCTTT.

V and J are TRBV6-5 and TRBJ2-7; 9 bases map to TRBD1. The length of the CDR3 is 12 residues. Germline V gene sequence: CDR1 MNHEY, CDR2 SVGAGI. V shed 6 bases, J shed 5 bases, and the junction held 2 bases outside the gene matches. DNA of the CDR3: TGTGCCAGCAGGGACAGGGGCCACGAGCAGTACTTC. Its translation is CASRDRGHEQYF.

This chain joins TRBV15 and TRBJ2-3; 8 bases map to TRBD1. V was pared by 1 base and J by 1 base, with 7 bases of the junction left unmatched. Germline CDR1 LNHNV, CDR2 YYDKDF (reference sequence). The CDR3 spans 17 residues. CDR3 DNA: TGTGCCACCAGCAGAGCAGGATACAGGGGGGGCACAGATACGCAGTATTTT. Encoded protein: CATSRAGYRGGTDTQYF.

This chain uses TRBV7-9 with TRBJ1-5, with 10 bases matching TRBD1. The J segment lost 5 bases and the V segment lost 3 bases, leaving 7 bases of the junction unmatched. This CDR3 has 16 amino acids. The germline CDR1 and CDR2 sequences are SEHNR and FQNEAQ (reference sequence). CDR3 nucleotides: TGTGCCAGCAGCTTCGGGACAGGGGCCGCCGATCAGCCCCAGCATTTT. Amino acid sequence: CASSFGTGAADQPQHF.

This sequence joins TRBV10-1 and TRBJ2-1, with 15 positions matching TRBD2. The CDR3 runs to 16 residues. V was pared by 2 bases and J by 6 bases, with 2 bases of the junction left unmatched. The germline gives CDR1 WNHNN, CDR2 SYGVQD (reference sequence). This CDR3 is CASSEGLAGGLNEQFF. CDR3 bases: TGCGCCAGCAGTGAGGGACTAGCGGGAGGGCTCAATGAGCAGTTCTTC.

The rearrangement uses TRBV14 and TRBJ1-4; no firm D call. Deletions cut 4 bases from V and 2 bases from J, with 8 bases between. This CDR3 is 14 amino acids long. Germline V gene sequence: CDR1 SGHDN, CDR2 FVKESK. The CDR3 is CASSLGRTNEKLFF. CDR3 DNA sequence: TGTGCCAGCAGCCTGGGGAGGACTAATGAAAAACTGTTTTTT. Drawing the rest from reference TRBV14 and TRBJ1-4, the complete variable domain is EAGVTQFPSHSVIEKGQTVTLRCDPISGHDNLYWYRRVMGKEIKFLLHFVKESKQDESGMPNNRFLAERTGGTYSTLKVQPAELEDSGVYFCASSLGRTNEKLFFGSGTQLSVL.

This rearrangement joins TRBV11-1 to TRBJ2-2; 10 nucleotides align to TRBD2. Trimming took 4 bases from V and 4 from J; bases not matched to a gene: 3. Germline V lookup: CDR1 SGHAT, CDR2 FQDESV (reference sequence). This CDR3 is built from 15 residues. CDR3 residues: CASSWSGRATGELFF. The CDR3 coding sequence is TGTGCCAGCAGCTGGAGCGGGAGGGCCACCGGGGAGCTGTTTTTT.

For this clone: The junction differs from germline at one of its ends, possibly a read error. The rearrangement links TRBV9 to TRBJ1-3, with TRBD1 as a possible D gene (5 bases). CDR3 length: 14 amino acids. Germline CDR1 SGDLS, CDR2 YYNGEE. CDR3 residues: CASSVGGSGNTTYF. Here the CDR3 DNA reads TGTGCCAGCAGCGTGGGGGGGTCTGGAAACACCACATATTTT.

The chain employs TRBV6-2 or TRBV6-3 and TRBJ2-7; D not certain. Trimming took off 0 bases at V and 0 bases at J, with 3 bases between the two ends. The CDR3 spans 13 residues. Germline loops: CDR1 MNHEY, CDR2 SVGEGT. The CDR3 loop is CASSYSSSYEQYF. The CDR3, as DNA: TGTGCCAGCAGTTACTCGAGCTCCTACGAGCAGTACTTC.

The chain employs TRBV6-6 and TRBJ2-7; TRBD1 matches at 9 bases. This CDR3 is 12 amino acids long. V dropped 8 bases and J dropped 5; count of bases not matched to a gene: 4. Per germline, CDR1 MNHNY and CDR2 SVGAGI (reference sequence). The CDR3 is CASGDRVNEQYF. CDR3 bases: TGTGCCAGCGGGGACAGGGTCAACGAGCAGTACTTC.

This clone was observed a handful of times. V gene TRBV6-6 combines with J gene TRBJ2-7; 14 bases match TRBD2. The CDR3 sequence is 15 residues long. Germline V gene data show CDR1 as MNHNY and CDR2 as SVGAGI (reference sequence). Trimming took 5 bases from V and 9 from J; bases not matched to a gene: 9. For the CDR3, the DNA is TGTGCCAGCAGTCCTATGACTAGCGGGAGGGTAGCGCAGTACTTC. The encoded protein is CASSPMTSGRVAQYF.